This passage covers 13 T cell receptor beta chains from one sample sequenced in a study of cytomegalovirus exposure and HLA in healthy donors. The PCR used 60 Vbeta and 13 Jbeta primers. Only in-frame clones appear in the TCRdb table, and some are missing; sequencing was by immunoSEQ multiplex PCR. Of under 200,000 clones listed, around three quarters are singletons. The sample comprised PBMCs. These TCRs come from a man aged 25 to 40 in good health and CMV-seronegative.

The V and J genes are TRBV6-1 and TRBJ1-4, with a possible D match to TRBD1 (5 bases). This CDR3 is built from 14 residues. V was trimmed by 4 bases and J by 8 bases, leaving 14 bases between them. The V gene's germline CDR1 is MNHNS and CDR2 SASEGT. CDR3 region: CASSVRKGLEKLFF. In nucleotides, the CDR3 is TGTGCCAGCAGTGTCCGGAAGGGGTTAGAAAAACTGTTTTTT.

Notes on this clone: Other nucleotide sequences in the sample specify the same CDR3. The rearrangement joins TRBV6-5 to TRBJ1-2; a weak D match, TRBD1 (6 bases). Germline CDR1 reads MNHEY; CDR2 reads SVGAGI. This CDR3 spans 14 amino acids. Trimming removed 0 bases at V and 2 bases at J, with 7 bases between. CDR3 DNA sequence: TGTGCCAGCAGTTACTCAACAGGGAACTATGGCTACACCTTC. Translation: CASSYSTGNYGYTF.

This CDR3 reads CASSISGLYSNQPQHF. For the CDR3, the DNA is TGTGCCAGTAGTATATCGGGACTTTATAGCAATCAGCCCCAGCATTTT. V gene TRBV19 combines with J gene TRBJ1-5; D is perhaps TRBD1 (5 bases). This CDR3 has 16 amino acids. Trimming removed 2 bases at V and 0 bases at J, with 11 bases between. Germline V gene sequence: CDR1 LNHDA, CDR2 SQIVND (reference sequence).

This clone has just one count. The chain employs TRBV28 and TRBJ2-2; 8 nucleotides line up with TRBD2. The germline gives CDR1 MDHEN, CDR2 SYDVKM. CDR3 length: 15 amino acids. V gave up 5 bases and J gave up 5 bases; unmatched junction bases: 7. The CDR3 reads CASSGSGGWTGELFF. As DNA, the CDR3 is TGTGCCAGCAGTGGTTCGGGGGGGTGGACCGGGGAGCTGTTTTTT. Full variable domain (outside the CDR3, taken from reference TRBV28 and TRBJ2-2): DVKVTQSSRYLVKRTGEKVFLECVQDMDHENMFWYRQDPGLGLRLIYFSYDVKMKEKGDIPEGYSVSREKKERFSLILESASTNQTSMYLCASSGSGGWTGELFFGEGSRLTVL.

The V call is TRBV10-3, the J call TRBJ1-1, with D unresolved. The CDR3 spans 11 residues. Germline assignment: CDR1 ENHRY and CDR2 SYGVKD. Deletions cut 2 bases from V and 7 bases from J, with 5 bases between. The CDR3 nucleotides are TGTGCCATCAGTGAGGCAGATGAAGCTTTCTTT. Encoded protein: CAISEADEAFF.

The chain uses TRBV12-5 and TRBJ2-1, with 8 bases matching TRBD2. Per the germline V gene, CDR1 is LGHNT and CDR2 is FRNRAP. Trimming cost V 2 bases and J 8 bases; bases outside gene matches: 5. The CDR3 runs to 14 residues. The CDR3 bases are TGTGCTAGTGGTTTGTATGGGACTAGTGATGAGCAGTTCTTC. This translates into CASGLYGTSDEQFF.

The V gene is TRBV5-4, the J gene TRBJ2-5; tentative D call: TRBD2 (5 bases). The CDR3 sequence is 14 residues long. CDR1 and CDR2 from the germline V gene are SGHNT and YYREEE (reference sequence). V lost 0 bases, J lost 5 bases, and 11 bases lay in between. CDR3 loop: CASSLAGIGETQYF. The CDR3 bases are TGTGCCAGCAGCTTGGCGGGGATCGGCGAGACCCAGTACTTC.

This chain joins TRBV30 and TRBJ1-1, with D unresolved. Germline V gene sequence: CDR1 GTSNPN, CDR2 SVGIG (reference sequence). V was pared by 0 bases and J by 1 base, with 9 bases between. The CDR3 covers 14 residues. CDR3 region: CAWSVRQRNTEAFF. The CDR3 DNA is TGTGCCTGGAGTGTAAGGCAGCGGAACACTGAAGCTTTCTTT.

CDR3 residues: CASSVPGGGSTEAFF. For the CDR3, the DNA is TGTGCCAGCAGCGTACCTGGGGGGGGGAGCACTGAAGCTTTCTTT. The chain has TRBV9 and TRBJ1-1; tentative D call: TRBD1 (5 bases). This CDR3 is 15 amino acids long. The germline CDR1 and CDR2 sequences are SGDLS and YYNGEE. The V end was cut by 1 base, the J end by 4 bases, with 14 bases between.

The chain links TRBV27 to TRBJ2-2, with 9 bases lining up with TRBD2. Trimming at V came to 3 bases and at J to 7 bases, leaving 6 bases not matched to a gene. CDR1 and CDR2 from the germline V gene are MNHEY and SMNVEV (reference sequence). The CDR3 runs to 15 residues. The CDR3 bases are TGTGCCAGCAGTTTTGGTAGCGGGAGTATCGGGGAGCTGTTTTTT. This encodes CASSFGSGSIGELFF.

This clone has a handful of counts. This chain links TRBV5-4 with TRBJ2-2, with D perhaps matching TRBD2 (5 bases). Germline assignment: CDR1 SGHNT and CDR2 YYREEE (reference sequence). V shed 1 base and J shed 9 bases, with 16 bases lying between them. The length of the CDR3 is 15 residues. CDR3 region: CASSLPGSSDRELFF. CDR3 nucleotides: TGTGCCAGCAGCTTGCCGGGATCTTCTGACCGGGAGCTGTTTTTT.

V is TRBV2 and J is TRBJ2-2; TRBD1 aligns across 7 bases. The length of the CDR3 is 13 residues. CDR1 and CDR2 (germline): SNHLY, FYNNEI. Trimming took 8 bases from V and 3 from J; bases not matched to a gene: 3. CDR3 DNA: TGTGCCAGCCGGACAGGACACACCGGGGAGCTGTTTTTT. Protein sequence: CASRTGHTGELFF.

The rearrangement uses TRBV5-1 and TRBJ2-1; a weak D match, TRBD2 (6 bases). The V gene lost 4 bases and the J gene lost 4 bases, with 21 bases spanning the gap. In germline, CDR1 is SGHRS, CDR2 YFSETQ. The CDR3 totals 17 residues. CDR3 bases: TGCGCCAGCAGCCTGTTCGGTAGCGGAGATTCTTACAATGAGCAGTTCTTC. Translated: CASSLFGSGDSYNEQFF.